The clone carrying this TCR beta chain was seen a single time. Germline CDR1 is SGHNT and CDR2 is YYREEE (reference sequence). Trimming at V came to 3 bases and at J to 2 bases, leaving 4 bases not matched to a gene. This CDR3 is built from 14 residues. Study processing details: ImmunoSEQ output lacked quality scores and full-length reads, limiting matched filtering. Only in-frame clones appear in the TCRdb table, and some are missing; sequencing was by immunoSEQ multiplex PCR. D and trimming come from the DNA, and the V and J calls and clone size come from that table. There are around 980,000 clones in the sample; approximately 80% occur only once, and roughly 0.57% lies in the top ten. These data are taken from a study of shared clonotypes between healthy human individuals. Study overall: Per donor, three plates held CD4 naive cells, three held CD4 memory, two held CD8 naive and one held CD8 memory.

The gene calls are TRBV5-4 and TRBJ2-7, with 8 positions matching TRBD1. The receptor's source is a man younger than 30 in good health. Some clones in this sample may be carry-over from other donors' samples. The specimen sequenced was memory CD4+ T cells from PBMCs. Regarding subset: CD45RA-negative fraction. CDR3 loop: CASSSGQVPYEQYF. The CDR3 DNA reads TGTGCCAGCAGCTCGGGACAGGTTCCCTACGAGCAGTACTTC.